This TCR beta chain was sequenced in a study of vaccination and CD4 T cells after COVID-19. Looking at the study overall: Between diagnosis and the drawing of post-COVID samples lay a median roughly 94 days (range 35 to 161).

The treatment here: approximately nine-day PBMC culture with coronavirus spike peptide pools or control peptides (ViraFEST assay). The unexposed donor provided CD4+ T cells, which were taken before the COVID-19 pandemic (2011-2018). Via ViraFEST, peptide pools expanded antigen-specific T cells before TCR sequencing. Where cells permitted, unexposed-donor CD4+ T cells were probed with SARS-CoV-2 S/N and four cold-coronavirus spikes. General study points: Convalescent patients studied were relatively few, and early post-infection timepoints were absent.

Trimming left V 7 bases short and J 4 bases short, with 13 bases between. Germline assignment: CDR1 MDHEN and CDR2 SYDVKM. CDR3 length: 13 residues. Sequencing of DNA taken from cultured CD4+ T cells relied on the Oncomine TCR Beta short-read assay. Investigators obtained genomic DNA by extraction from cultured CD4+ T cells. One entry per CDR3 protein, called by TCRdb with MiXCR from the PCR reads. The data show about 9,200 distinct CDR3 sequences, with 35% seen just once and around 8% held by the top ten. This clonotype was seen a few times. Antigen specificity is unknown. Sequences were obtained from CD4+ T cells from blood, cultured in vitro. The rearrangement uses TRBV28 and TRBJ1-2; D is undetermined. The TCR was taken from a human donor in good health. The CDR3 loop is CASIGIYVYGYTF. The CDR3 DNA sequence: TGTGCCAGCATCGGGATCTATGTCTATGGCTACACCTTC.